A selection of T cell receptor beta chains follows, all from one sample in a study of CD8 T cells in ankylosing spondylitis. TCRdb processed the 5' RACE reads anew with MiXCR; each CDR3 protein has one entry. Of a few hundred thousand distinct CDR3 sequences listed, around 24% were seen once; the top ten hold roughly 16%. The sample was blood, either unsorted or a sorted T cell fraction (not recorded which). All receptors derive from a male donor with ankylosing spondylitis. CDR3s include the opening cysteine and the closing phenylalanine or tryptophan. A D gene is named only where the DNA matches it firmly. Where a row states a size, it is once, few, many or the class of an expanded clone; other rows omit it.

cdr3_aa	cdr3_nt	v_call	j_call	d_call	clone_size
CASSSGQSSGNTIYF	TGTGCCAGCAGTTCGGGGCAGAGCTCTGGAAACACCATATATTTT	TRBV12-3/TRBV12-4	TRBJ1-3	-	few
CASSQVLTGVGETQYF	TGCGCCAGCAGCCAAGTATTAACAGGGGTGGGAGAGACCCAGTACTTC	TRBV4-1	TRBJ2-5	TRBD1	few
CASSLQPGTGQETQYF	TGCGCCAGCAGCTTGCAGCCCGGGACAGGACAAGAGACCCAGTACTTC	TRBV5-1	TRBJ2-5	TRBD1	-
CASSQARDTEAFF	TGTGCCAGCAGTCAAGCCAGGGACACTGAAGCTTTCTTT	TRBV6-1	TRBJ1-1	-	few
CASSWGGTSPYEQYF	TGTGCCAGCAGCTGGGGCGGGACTAGCCCCTACGAGCAGTACTTC	TRBV7-2	TRBJ2-7	TRBD2	-
CASSVGSGTDTQYF	TGTGCCAGCAGCGTAGGATCGGGAACAGATACGCAGTATTTT	TRBV9	TRBJ2-3	-	once
CASSNRDRLYEQYF	TGTGCCAGCAGTAACCGGGACAGGCTCTACGAGCAGTACTTC	TRBV6-5	TRBJ2-7	TRBD1	-
CATSRDPGWDTEAFF	TGTGCCACCAGCAGAGATCCGGGGTGGGACACTGAAGCTTTCTTT	TRBV15	TRBJ1-1	-	-
CASFTGTGGYNEQFF	TGTGCCAGCTTCACCGGGACAGGGGGCTACAATGAGCAGTTCTTC	TRBV12-3/TRBV12-4	TRBJ2-1	TRBD1	-
CASSLTRDNTGELFF	TGTGCCAGCAGCTTAACTCGGGATAACACCGGGGAGCTGTTTTTT	TRBV7-3	TRBJ2-2	-	few
CASNNKASGSYEQYF	TGTGCCAGCAATAACAAGGCTAGCGGTTCCTACGAGCAGTACTTC	TRBV11-2	TRBJ2-7	TRBD2	few
CASSPINAFRLAGDGDEQFF	TGTGCCAGCAGTCCTATCAACGCTTTCCGACTAGCGGGAGATGGGGATGAGCAGTTCTTC	TRBV28	TRBJ2-1	TRBD2	-
CASSLSGRASEQFF	TGTGCCAGCAGCTTAAGCGGGAGGGCGAGTGAGCAGTTCTTC	TRBV7-2	TRBJ2-1	TRBD2	few
CASSPTLNTEAFF	TGTGCCAGCTCACCTACACTGAACACTGAAGCTTTCTTT	TRBV18	TRBJ1-1	-	-
CASSLLGQGKETQYF	TGTGCCAGCAGTTTACTCGGACAGGGAAAAGAGACCCAGTACTTC	TRBV28	TRBJ2-5	TRBD1	-
CASGLAPTPSTDTQYF	TGTGCTAGTGGTTTGGCCCCGACACCGAGCACAGATACGCAGTATTTT	TRBV12-5	TRBJ2-3	-	-
CSVEKAGAPYGYTF	TGCAGCGTTGAAAAGGCAGGGGCCCCCTATGGCTACACCTTC	TRBV29-1	TRBJ1-2	-	-
CASSLVTNEKLFF	TGCGCCAGCAGCTTGGTCACTAATGAAAAACTGTTTTTT	TRBV5-1	TRBJ1-4	-	few
CSAEQVGSYNEQFF	TGCAGTGCCGAGCAGGTAGGCTCCTACAATGAGCAGTTCTTC	TRBV20-1	TRBJ2-1	-	-
CASSWAPNTGELFF	TGCGCCAGCAGCTGGGCACCAAACACCGGGGAGCTGTTTTTT	TRBV5-1	TRBJ2-2	-	-
CASSVPTAYEQYF	TGCGCCAGCAGCGTCCCCACAGCCTACGAGCAGTACTTC	TRBV5-1	TRBJ2-7	-	-
CASSLAVLAGSDAEYF	TGTGCCAGCAGCTTAGCCGTACTAGCGGGATCGGACGCTGAGTACTTC	TRBV7-2	TRBJ2-7	TRBD2	-